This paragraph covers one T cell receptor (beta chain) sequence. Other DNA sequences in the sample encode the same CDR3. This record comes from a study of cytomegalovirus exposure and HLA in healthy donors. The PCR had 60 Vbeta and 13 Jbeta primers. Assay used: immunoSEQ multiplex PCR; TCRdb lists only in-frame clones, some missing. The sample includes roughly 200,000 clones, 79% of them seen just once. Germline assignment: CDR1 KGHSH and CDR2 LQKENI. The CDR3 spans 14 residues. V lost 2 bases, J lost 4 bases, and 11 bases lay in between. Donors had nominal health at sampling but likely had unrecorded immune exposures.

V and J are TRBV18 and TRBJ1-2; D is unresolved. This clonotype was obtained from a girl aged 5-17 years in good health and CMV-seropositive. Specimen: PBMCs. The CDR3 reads CASSPSGGGYGYTF. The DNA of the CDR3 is TGTGCCAGCTCACCAAGCGGCGGTGGCTATGGCTACACCTTC.